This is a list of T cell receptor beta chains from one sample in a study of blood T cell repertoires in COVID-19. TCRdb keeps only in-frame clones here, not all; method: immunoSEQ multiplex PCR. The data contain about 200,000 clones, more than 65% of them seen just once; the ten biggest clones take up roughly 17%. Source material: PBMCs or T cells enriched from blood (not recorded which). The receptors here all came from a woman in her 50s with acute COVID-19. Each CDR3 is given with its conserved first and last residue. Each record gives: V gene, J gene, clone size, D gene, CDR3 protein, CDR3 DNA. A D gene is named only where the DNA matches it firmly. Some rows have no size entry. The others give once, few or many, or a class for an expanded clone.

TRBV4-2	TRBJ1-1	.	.	CASSQEGQGWANTEAFF	TGTGCCAGCAGCCAAGAGGGGCAGGGATGGGCGAACACTGAAGCTTTCTTT
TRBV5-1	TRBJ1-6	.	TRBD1	CASSLGGTENSPLHF	TGCGCCAGCAGCTTGGGGGGGACAGAGAATTCACCCCTCCACTTT
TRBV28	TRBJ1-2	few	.	CASSFGARGGGSGYTF	TGTGCCAGCAGTTTCGGTGCCCGCGGGGGAGGGAGCGGCTACACCTTC
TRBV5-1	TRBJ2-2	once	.	CASSLVQAANTGELFF	TGCGCCAGCAGCTTGGTACAGGCCGCGAACACCGGGGAGCTGTTTTTT
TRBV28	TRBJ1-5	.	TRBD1	CASRGISTGGQPQHF	TGTGCCAGCAGAGGTATATCAACAGGGGGTCAGCCCCAGCATTTT
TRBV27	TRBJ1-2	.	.	CASRDSGVGAGPHGYTF	TGTGCCAGCAGAGATTCCGGGGTAGGTGCGGGGCCCCATGGCTACACCTTC
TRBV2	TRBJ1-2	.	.	CASSEDSRYGYTF	TGTGCCAGCAGTGAAGACAGCCGCTATGGCTACACCTTC
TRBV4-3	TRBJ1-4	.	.	CASSQAGTNEKLFF	TGCGCCAGCAGCCAAGCGGGGACTAATGAAAAACTGTTTTTT
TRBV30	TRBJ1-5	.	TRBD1	CAQGELGNQPQHF	TGTGCCCAGGGGGAGTTGGGCAATCAGCCCCAGCATTTT
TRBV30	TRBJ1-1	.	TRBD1	CAWRKGTANTEAFF	TGTGCCTGGAGGAAAGGGACAGCGAACACTGAAGCTTTCTTT
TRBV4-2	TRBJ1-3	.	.	CASSQETGGWSGNTIYF	TGTGCCAGCAGCCAAGAGACGGGGGGATGGTCTGGAAACACCATATATTTT
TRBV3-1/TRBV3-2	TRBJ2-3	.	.	CASSPLRGREATATQYF	TGTGCCAGCAGCCCTTTGCGGGGCCGAGAGGCGACCGCTACGCAGTATTTT
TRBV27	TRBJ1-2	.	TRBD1	CASSLSQQGLSYGYTF	TGTGCCAGCAGTTTATCGCAACAGGGGTTAAGCTATGGCTACACCTTC
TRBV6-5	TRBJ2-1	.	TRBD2	CASTPGGGGQQFF	TGTGCCAGCACTCCGGGCGGGGGGGGCCAGCAGTTCTTC
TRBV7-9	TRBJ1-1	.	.	CATGQRNTEAFF	TGTGCCACCGGACAGAGGAACACTGAAGCTTTCTTT
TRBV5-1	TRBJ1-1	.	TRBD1	CASFDRERPSNTEAFF	TGCGCCTCTTTCGACAGGGAAAGGCCCTCCAACACTGAAGCTTTCTTT
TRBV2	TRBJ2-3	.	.	CASSPVLPTDTQYF	TGTGCCAGCAGTCCTGTCCTCCCCACAGATACGCAGTATTTT
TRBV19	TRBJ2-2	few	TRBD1	CASSIQQGAGELFF	TGTGCCAGTAGTATCCAACAGGGGGCCGGGGAGCTGTTTTTT
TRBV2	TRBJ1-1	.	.	CASSSSTGLNTEAFF	TGTGCCAGCAGTTCCTCGACAGGACTTAACACTGAAGCTTTCTTT
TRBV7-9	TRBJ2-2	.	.	CASILAGHNTGELFF	TGTGCCAGCATACTTGCGGGGCACAACACCGGGGAGCTGTTTTTT
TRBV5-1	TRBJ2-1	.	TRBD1	CASSKGQGGEQFF	TGCGCCAGCAGCAAAGGACAGGGCGGGGAGCAGTTCTTC
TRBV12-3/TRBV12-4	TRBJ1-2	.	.	CASTRDTQLNTF	TGTGCCAGCACCCGGGACACCCAACTGAACACCTTC
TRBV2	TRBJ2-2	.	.	CASSDPPSRWIF	TGTGCCAGCAGTGACCCCCCTTCGCGGTGGATTTTT
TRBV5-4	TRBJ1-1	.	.	CASSLGGTLEAFF	TGTGCCAGCAGCTTGGGGGGGACACTTGAAGCTTTCTTT
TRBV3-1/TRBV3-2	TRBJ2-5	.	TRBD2	CASSYGGRETQYF	TGTGCCAGCAGCTACGGGGGGAGAGAGACCCAGTACTTC
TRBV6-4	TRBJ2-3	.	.	CASSDDRGGSVDTQYF	TGTGCCAGCAGTGACGACCGCGGGGGCTCTGTAGATACGCAGTATTTT
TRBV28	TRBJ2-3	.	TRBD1	CASSSYRGYADTQYF	TGTGCCAGCAGTTCATACAGGGGATACGCAGATACGCAGTATTTT
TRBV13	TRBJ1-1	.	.	CASSASGSGWIEAFF	TGTGCCAGCAGCGCCAGCGGGTCGGGGTGGATTGAAGCTTTCTTT